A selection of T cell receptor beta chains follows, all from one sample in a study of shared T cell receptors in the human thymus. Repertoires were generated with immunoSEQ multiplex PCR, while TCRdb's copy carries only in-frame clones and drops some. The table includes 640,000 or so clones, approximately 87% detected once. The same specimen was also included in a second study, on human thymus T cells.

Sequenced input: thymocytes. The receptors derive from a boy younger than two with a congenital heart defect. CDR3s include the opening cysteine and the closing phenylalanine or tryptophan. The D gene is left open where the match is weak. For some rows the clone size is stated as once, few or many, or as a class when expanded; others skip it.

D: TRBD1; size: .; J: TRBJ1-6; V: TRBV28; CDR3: CASDRTGEGNSPLHF; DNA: TGTGCCAGCGACCGGACAGGGGAGGGAAATTCACCCCTCCACTTT
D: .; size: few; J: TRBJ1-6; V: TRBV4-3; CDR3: CASRYRVGNSPLHF; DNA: TGCGCCAGCAGGTACAGGGTAGGGAATTCACCCCTCCACTTT
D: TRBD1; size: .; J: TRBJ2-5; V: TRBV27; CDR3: CASSKQGAQETQYF; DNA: TGTGCCAGCAGTAAACAGGGGGCCCAAGAGACCCAGTACTTC
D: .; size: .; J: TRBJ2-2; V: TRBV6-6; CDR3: CASSYWTDTGELFF; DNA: TGTGCCAGCAGTTACTGGACAGATACCGGGGAGCTGTTTTTT
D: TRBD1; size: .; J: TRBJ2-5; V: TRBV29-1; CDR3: CSAGTDYFQETQYF; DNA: TGCAGCGCCGGGACAGACTACTTCCAAGAGACCCAGTACTTC
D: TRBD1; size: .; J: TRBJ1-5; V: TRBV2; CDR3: CASSVFFGGGGRNQPQHF; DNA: TGTGCCAGCAGTGTGTTTTTTGGTGGAGGGGGCCGCAATCAGCCCCAGCATTTT
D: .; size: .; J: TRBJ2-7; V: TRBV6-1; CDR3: CASSEYTGSYEQYF; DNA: TGTGCCAGCAGTGAATATACAGGGAGCTACGAGCAGTACTTC
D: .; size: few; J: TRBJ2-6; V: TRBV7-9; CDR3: CASIRGTPSGANVLTF; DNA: TGTGCCAGCATAAGAGGGACTCCCTCTGGGGCCAACGTCCTGACTTTC
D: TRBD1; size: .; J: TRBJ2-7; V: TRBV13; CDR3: CASSSYSEGAGNSYEQYF; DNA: TGTGCCAGCAGCTCCTATTCCGAGGGGGCGGGTAACTCCTACGAGCAGTACTTC
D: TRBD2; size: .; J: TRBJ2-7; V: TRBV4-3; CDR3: CASSQGTPSGASYEQYF; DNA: TGCGCCAGCAGCCAAGGAACCCCTAGCGGGGCGTCCTACGAGCAGTACTTC
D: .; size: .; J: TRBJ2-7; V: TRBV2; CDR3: CASSEGPRVRRGVPYEQYF; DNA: TGTGCCAGCAGTGAAGGCCCCCGAGTCCGCAGGGGAGTACCCTACGAGCAGTACTTC
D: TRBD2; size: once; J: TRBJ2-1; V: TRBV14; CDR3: CASSQQRGSEPYNEQFF; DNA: TGTGCCAGCAGCCAGCAGCGGGGGAGCGAACCCTACAATGAGCAGTTCTTC
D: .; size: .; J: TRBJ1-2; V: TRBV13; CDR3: CASSLGRGEDYGYTF; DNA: TGTGCCAGCAGCTTAGGGCGAGGGGAGGACTATGGCTACACCTTC
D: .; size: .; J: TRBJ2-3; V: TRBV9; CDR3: CASSPNRESITDTQYF; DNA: TGTGCCAGCAGCCCTAACAGGGAAAGTATCACAGATACGCAGTATTTT
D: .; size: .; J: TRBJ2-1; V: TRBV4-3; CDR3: CASSQTLANEQFF; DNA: TGCGCCAGCAGCCAAACACTAGCCAATGAGCAGTTCTTC
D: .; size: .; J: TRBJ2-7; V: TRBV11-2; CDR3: CASSLESRSEPEQYF; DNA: TGTGCCAGCAGCTTAGAAAGCCGATCTGAGCCCGAGCAGTACTTC
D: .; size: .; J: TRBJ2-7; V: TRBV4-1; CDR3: CASSQSEDPRVYEQYF; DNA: TGCGCCAGCAGCCAATCCGAGGACCCGAGGGTCTACGAGCAGTACTTC
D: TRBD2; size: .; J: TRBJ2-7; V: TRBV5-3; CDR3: CARSRGSGRCEQYF; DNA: TGTGCCAGAAGCAGAGGTAGCGGGAGATGTGAGCAGTACTTC
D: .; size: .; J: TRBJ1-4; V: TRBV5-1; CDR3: CASSLPTGGDEKLFF; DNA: TGCGCCAGCAGCTTACCGACAGGTGGAGACGAAAAACTGTTTTTT
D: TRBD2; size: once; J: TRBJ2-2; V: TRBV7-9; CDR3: CASSSIAGGGPGELFF; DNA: TGTGCCAGCAGCTCCATAGCGGGAGGAGGGCCGGGGGAGCTGTTTTTT
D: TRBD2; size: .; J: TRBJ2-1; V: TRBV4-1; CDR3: CASSVGLALNEQFF; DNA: TGCGCCAGCTCCGTCGGACTAGCGCTCAATGAGCAGTTCTTC
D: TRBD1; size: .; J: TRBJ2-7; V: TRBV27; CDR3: CASTQWRDRTYEQYF; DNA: TGTGCCAGCACCCAGTGGAGGGACAGGACCTACGAGCAGTACTTC
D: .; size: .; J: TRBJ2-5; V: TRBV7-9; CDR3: CASSANFGVMETQYF; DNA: TGTGCCAGCAGCGCAAATTTCGGGGTCATGGAGACCCAGTACTTC
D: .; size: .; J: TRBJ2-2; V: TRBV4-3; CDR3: CASAGADLRGNTGELFF; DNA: TGCGCCAGCGCCGGCGCAGACTTGCGGGGTAACACCGGGGAGCTGTTTTTT
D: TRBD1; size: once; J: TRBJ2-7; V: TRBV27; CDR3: CASSPHLGQEGGYEQYF; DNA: TGTGCCAGCAGCCCCCACCTCGGACAGGAAGGAGGATACGAGCAGTACTTC
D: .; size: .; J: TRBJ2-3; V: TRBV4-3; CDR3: CASSHLGPPAIRTDTQYF; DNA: TGCGCCAGCAGCCACCTTGGGCCCCCCGCTATTCGCACAGATACGCAGTATTTT
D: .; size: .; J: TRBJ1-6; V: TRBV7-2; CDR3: CASSLDRLSNSPLHF; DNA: TGTGCCAGCAGCTTAGACAGGCTGAGTAATTCACCCCTCCACTTT
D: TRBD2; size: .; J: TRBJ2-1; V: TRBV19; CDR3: CASGAGRTYNEQFF; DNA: TGTGCCAGTGGGGCCGGGAGGACCTACAATGAGCAGTTCTTC
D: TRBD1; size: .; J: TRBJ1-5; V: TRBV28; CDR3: CASSTRASGQQMRWGNQPQHF; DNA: TGTGCCAGCAGTACGCGCGCCTCGGGACAGCAGATGAGATGGGGCAATCAGCCCCAGCATTTT
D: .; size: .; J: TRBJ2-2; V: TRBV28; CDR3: CAIPQRANELFF; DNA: TGTGCCATCCCCCAGAGGGCCAATGAGCTGTTTTTT
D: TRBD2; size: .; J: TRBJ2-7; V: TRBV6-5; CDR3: CASSPGRGGLEQYF; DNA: TGTGCCAGCAGCCCCGGGAGGGGGGGTCTCGAGCAGTACTTC
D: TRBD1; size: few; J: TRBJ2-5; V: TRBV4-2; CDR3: CASSHSGTAWETQYF; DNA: TGTGCCAGCAGCCACTCCGGGACAGCGTGGGAGACCCAGTACTTC
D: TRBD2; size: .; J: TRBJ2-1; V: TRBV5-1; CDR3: CASSAGGRSHEQFF; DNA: TGCGCCAGCAGCGCAGGCGGGAGAAGTCATGAGCAGTTCTTC
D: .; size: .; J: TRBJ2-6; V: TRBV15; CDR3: CATSRDASSGANVLTF; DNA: TGTGCCACCAGCAGAGATGCCAGCTCTGGGGCCAACGTCCTGACTTTC
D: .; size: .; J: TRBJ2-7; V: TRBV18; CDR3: CASSLTGIAIYEQYF; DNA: TGTGCCAGCTCACTAACAGGGATAGCTATATACGAGCAGTACTTC
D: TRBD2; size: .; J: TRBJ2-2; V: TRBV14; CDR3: CASSQYFQAGAAGELFF; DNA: TGTGCCAGCAGCCAATATTTTCAAGCGGGAGCGGCCGGGGAGCTGTTTTTT
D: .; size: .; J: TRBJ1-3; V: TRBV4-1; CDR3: CASSHMGPRGGNTIYF; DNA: TGCGCCAGCAGCCATATGGGTCCCCGGGGAGGAAACACCATATATTTT
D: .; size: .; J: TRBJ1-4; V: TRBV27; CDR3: CASSRRGHNEKLFF; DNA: TGTGCCAGCAGTAGGAGGGGCCATAATGAAAAACTGTTTTTT
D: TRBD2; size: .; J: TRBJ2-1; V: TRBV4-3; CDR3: CASSQTPLAGGPNEQFF; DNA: TGCGCCAGCAGCCAAACCCCACTAGCGGGAGGGCCCAATGAGCAGTTCTTC